This TCR beta chain was profiled in a study of blood T cell repertoires in COVID-19. Study-level information: Samples representing acute and convalescent COVID-19 were sourced from the United States, Italy and Spain. T cells, B-cell-depleted T cells, or PBMCs provided the cDNA or gDNA that served as material.

The length of the CDR3 is 12 residues. The V segment lost 5 bases and the J segment 11 bases; nucleotides outside the gene matches: 7. Germline values: CDR1 MDHEN, CDR2 SYDVKM. Methods used by the authors: Cell counts per sample came from amplifying reference gene primers. Method: immunoSEQ multiplex PCR; TCRdb's copy keeps in-frame clones and lacks some. V and J calls and clone size are those listed in that table; D and trimming were worked out from the DNA. Counted here are about 200,000 clones, 92% occurring once; the ten biggest clones make up 1% to 1.5%. This clone was seen only a few times. The chain joins TRBV28 to TRBJ1-1; TRBD1 agrees at 8 bases. The receptor's source is a man in his thirties or forties with acute or convalescent COVID-19. Sequencing was done on a sample of peripheral blood. CDR3 nucleotide sequence: TGTGCCAGCAGTGGGGACAGGTTAAGGGCTTTCTTT. Protein sequence: CASSGDRLRAFF.